This T cell receptor beta chain appears in the sequencing data of a study of blood T cell repertoires in COVID-19. The CDR3 has 12 residues. Germline CDR1 reads ENHRY; CDR2 reads SYGVKD. Trimming removed 0 bases at V and 6 bases at J, with 6 bases between. Method: immunoSEQ multiplex PCR; TCRdb's copy keeps in-frame clones and lacks some. The sample gives over 75,000 clones, around 88% of which show up once; roughly 25% is in the top ten. This clone is medium-sized. Sequencing was performed on peripheral blood. The V call is TRBV10-3, the J call TRBJ2-7; D is possibly TRBD1 (6 bases). The sequence derives from a human donor in a cohort sampled during active COVID-19. CDR3 sequence: CAISESTGEQYF. CDR3 nucleotide sequence: TGTGCCATCAGTGAGTCGACAGGCGAGCAGTACTTC.